Listed below are T cell receptor beta chains from one sample, sequenced in a study of radiation and T cells in renal cell carcinoma. Sequencing used immunoSEQ multiplex PCR; TCRdb keeps in-frame clones, though not all of them. The table shows 100,000 to 150,000 clones, with roughly four fifths occurring only once. The sequences come from blood, collected from a patient whose treatment included radiotherapy and nephrectomy. These TCRs come from a man aged 45-65 years with renal cell carcinoma. The conserved cysteine and the conserved F or W are not part of the CDR3 here.

CDR3 length	J gene	V gene	CDR3 protein
13	TRBJ1-1	TRBV10-3	AIRGTGLVNTEAF
12	TRBJ2-5	TRBV7-2	ASTARSIEETQY
11	TRBJ1-1	TRBV30	AWSSWGDTEAF
15	TRBJ1-5	TRBV7-9	ASSLVVRGFGNQPQH
11	TRBJ1-1	TRBV19	ASSPRGAAEAF
12	TRBJ1-2	TRBV28	ASSLGGASYGYT
15	TRBJ2-3	TRBV29-1	SVEGRRGGGSTDTQY
14	TRBJ2-2	TRBV5-4	ASSLYSLGRDGELF
12	TRBJ2-2	TRBV7-9	ASSLQVGLAELF
12	TRBJ1-1	TRBV5-1	ASSSTVRNTEAF
14	TRBJ2-7	TRBV4-2	ASSQEGPKGYHEQY
13	TRBJ2-3	TRBV18	ASSPQRELVDTQY
12	TRBJ1-5	TRBV5-4	ASSLQGYNQPQH
17	TRBJ2-7	TRBV9	ASSPLGGRGLAGGPEQY
9	TRBJ2-7	TRBV28	ASGGSYEQY
13	TRBJ1-4	TRBV7-8	ASSLERTGGGKLF
12	TRBJ1-5	TRBV2	ASSQGLGNQPQH
11	TRBJ2-5	TRBV19	ASSIRDQETQY
13	TRBJ2-2	TRBV10-3	ATRLEGMDTGELF
13	TRBJ2-5	TRBV2	ASSRETGDPRTQY
11	TRBJ2-3	TRBV29-1	SVVFFHTDTQY
12	TRBJ2-2	TRBV4-2	ASSQRPEAGELF